The sequence of this T cell receptor beta chain was determined in a study of Ad26.COV2.S vaccination and SARS-CoV-2 variants. Whole-study context: COV1001, an Ad26.COV2.S trial, supplied this vaccine-arm donor.

Treatment specified: 19 received Ad26.COV2.S at low or high dose, single or two shots; about 5 received placebo; per-sample allocation not given. Sample collection was performed on day 63 after the first vaccine or placebo injection. Produced via immunoSEQ multiplex PCR; TCRdb's table is partial and in-frame only. The sample has under 550,000 clones; more than 80% are singletons. V shed 4 bases, J shed 5 bases, and the junction held 7 bases outside the gene matches. This CDR3 spans 14 amino acids. Germline values: CDR1 LNHDA, CDR2 SQIVND (reference sequence). The sample was peripheral blood, taken in a trial of Ad26.COV2.S vaccine versus placebo. The clonotype originates from a person aged 18-65 years who received the Ad26.COV2.S COVID-19 vaccine or a placebo. The rearrangement joins TRBV19 to TRBJ1-1; 7 bases map to TRBD1. CDR3 sequence (DNA): TGTGCCAGTAGTACTCGACAGGGTTTGACTGAAGCTTTCTTT. Translating gives CASSTRQGLTEAFF.